This T cell receptor (beta chain) originates from a study of shared clonotypes between healthy human individuals. Across the study: The donors, two women and three men, were aged 18 to 49.

Many counts were recorded for this clone. Its antigen is as yet unknown. Splitting of each subset's genomic DNA was done evenly across several immunoSEQ plates. In the study's own analysis: ImmunoSEQ gave junction-only sequences without quality scores, so filtering differed. Sequencing was performed with immunoSEQ multiplex PCR; in TCRdb, only in-frame clones are kept and a portion is missing. V, J and clone size are taken as reported in that table, and D and trimming were inferred from the DNA itself. The sample holds roughly 490,000 clones, around 80% seen once. Study results and caveats: Blood alone was sampled, and tissue repertoires likely differ.

The V end lost 6 bases, the J end lost 6 bases, and 15 bases lay between the germline ends. Germline V gene lookup returns CDR1 MNHEY and CDR2 SVGAGI. The CDR3 totals 14 residues. This clonotype was obtained from a woman aged 40 to 50 in good health. Some clones in this sample may be carry-over from other donors' samples. Sequencing was performed on PBMCs. This chain uses TRBV6-5 with TRBJ1-5; D gene uncertain. The CDR3 DNA reads as TGTGCCAGCAGCTCCCACTTACAAGGTCAGCCCCAGCATTTT. This codes for CASSSHLQGQPQHF.